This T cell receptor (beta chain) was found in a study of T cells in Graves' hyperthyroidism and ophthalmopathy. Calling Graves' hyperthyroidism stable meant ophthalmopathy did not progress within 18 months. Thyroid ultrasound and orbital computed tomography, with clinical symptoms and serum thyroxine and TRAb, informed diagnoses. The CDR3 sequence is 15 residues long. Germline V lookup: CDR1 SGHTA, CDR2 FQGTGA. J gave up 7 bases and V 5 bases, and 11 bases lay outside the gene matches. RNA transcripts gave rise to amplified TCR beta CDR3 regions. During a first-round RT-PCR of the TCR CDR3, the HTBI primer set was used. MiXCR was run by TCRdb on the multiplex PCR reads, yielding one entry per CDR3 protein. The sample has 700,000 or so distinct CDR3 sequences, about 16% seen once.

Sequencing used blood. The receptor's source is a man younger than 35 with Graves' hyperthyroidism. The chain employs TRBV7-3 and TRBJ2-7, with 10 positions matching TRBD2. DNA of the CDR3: TGTGCCAGCAGCCTGGGCAGCGGGAGGGCCTGGGAGCAGTACTTC. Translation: CASSLGSGRAWEQYF.